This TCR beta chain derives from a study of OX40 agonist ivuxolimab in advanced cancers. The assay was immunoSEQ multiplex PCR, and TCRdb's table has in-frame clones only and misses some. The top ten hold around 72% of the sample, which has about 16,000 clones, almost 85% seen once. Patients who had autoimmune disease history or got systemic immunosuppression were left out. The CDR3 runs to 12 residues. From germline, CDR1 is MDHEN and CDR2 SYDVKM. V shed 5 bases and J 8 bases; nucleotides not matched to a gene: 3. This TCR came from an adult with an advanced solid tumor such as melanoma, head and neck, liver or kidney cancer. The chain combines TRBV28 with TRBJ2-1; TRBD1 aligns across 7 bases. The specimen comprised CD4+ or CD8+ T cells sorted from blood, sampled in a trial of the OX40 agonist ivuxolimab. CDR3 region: CASSTGVDEQFF. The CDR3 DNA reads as TGTGCCAGCAGTACAGGGGTCGATGAGCAGTTCTTC.